Presented here are 16 T cell receptor beta chains from one specimen sequenced in a study of glioma-infiltrating T cells. TCR alpha and beta CDR3 regions were amplified from RNA using iRepertoire nested multiplex PCR. TCRdb fed the multiplex PCR reads into MiXCR, producing one record per CDR3 protein. The sample has some 180,000 distinct CDR3 sequences, roughly a third seen once. Input material: glioma tissue, nonneoplastic brain tissue, or PBMCs (not recorded which). The receptor source for this set is a human donor with low-grade glioma or glioblastoma, undergoing nonglioma brain surgery, or in good health (not recorded which).

As to this clonotype: Since no conserved phenylalanine or tryptophan closes the CDR3, a read error is the likely cause. The chain couples TRBV18 to TRBJ1-1; D not certain. CDR3 length: 14 amino acids. CDR1 and CDR2 (germline): KGHSH, LQKENI. CDR3 coding DNA: TGTGTCAGCTCACCACCATCCGCTACCACTGAAGCTTTCCTT. It yields the protein CVSSPPSATTEAFL.

This chain links TRBV6-5 with TRBJ1-4, with D hard to call. In germline, CDR1 is MNHEY, CDR2 SVGAGI. Between the trimmed V and J ends, which lost 0 bases and 7 bases, there was a span of 12 bases. The CDR3 consists of 15 residues. CDR3 DNA: TGTGCCAGCAGTTACTCGAGAAAGGGAATTGAAAAACTGTTTTTT. This gives the protein CASSYSRKGIEKLFF.

This clonotype was recorded a few times. The rearrangement links TRBV5-4 to TRBJ2-5; weak D call: TRBD2 (6 bases). With 3 bases removed from V and 2 bases from J, the gap between germline ends came to 14 bases. Germline CDR1 is SGHNT and CDR2 is YYREEE (reference sequence). CDR3 length: 15 amino acids. This CDR3 reads CASSSPGLTQETQYF. Written as DNA, the CDR3 is TGTGCCAGCAGCTCTCCGGGACTGACGCAAGAGACCCAGTACTTC.

This clonotype was recorded once. The chain recombines TRBV27 with TRBJ2-3; D remains ambiguous. Per germline, CDR1 MNHEY and CDR2 SMNVEV (reference sequence). The V gene lost 4 bases and the J gene lost 3 bases, with 14 bases spanning the gap. The CDR3 has 15 residues. DNA for the CDR3: TGTGCCAGCAGTTCCCCCCAGGTGGGGACAGATACGCAGTATTTT. As protein: CASSSPQVGTDTQYF.

The V call is TRBV6-2 or TRBV6-3, the J call TRBJ2-1; possible D gene TRBD1, 5 bases. The CDR3 runs to 13 residues. CDR1 and CDR2 from the germline V gene are MNHEY and SVGEGT. V lost 6 bases to trimming and J lost 4 bases, with 10 bases between them. This chain's CDR3 is CASSSYRYNEQFF. DNA of the CDR3: TGTGCCAGCAGCTCCTACAGGTACAATGAGCAGTTCTTC.

This clonotype was detected many times. The V gene is TRBV7-9, the J gene TRBJ2-3; 7 bases are shared with TRBD1. V shed 5 bases and J 0 bases; nucleotides not matched to a gene: 8. Germline CDR1 reads SEHNR; CDR2 reads FQNEAQ (reference sequence). This CDR3 contains 16 residues. CDR3 amino acids: CASSPLWTGSTDTQYF. The CDR3 bases are TGTGCCAGCAGCCCCCTTTGGACAGGTAGCACAGATACGCAGTATTTT.

In regard to this clonotype: This may come from a read error, since a much larger clone is one base off. This likely comes from a read error, as the CDR3 has no conserved phenylalanine or tryptophan at its end. The chain recombines TRBV5-4 with TRBJ1-1; TRBD1 is a possible D gene (5 bases). Germline values: CDR1 SGHNT, CDR2 YYREEE (reference sequence). Trimming took 1 base from V and 7 from J, leaving 11 bases between them. The CDR3 has 13 amino acids. The CDR3 here is CASSLRGNVEAFS. The CDR3 nucleotides are TGTGCCAGCAGCTTGCGGGGCAACGTTGAAGCTTTCTCT.

Turning to this clonotype: A read error is possible here, since a much larger clone lies one base away. This rearrangement joins TRBV7-2 to TRBJ2-1, with 12 bases identical to TRBD2. Per germline, CDR1 SGHTA and CDR2 FQGNSA. This CDR3 is built from 16 residues. This CDR3 is CASSRVTSGRPHEQSF. In nucleotides, the CDR3 is TGTGCCAGCAGCAGAGTGACTAGCGGGAGACCTCATGAGCAGTCCTTC. Together with reference TRBV7-2 and TRBJ2-1, the CDR3 gives the full variable domain: GAGVSQSPSNKVTEKGKDVELRCDPISGHTALYWYRQSLGQGLEFLIYFQGNSAPDKSGLPSDRFSAERTGGSVSTLTIQRTQQEDSAVYLCASSRVTSGRPHEQSFGPGTRLTVL.

This clonotype was seen ten or more times. The chain links TRBV5-4 to TRBJ1-2; 7 bases align to TRBD1. The CDR3 covers 13 residues. In germline, CDR1 is SGHNT, CDR2 YYREEE (reference sequence). Unmatched junction bases numbered 6, after V lost 4 bases and J lost 6 bases. This CDR3 reads CASSLAGTDGYTF. Written as DNA, the CDR3 is TGTGCCAGCAGCCTTGCCGGGACAGATGGCTACACCTTC. The complete variable domain, with remaining parts taken from reference TRBV5-4 and TRBJ1-2, reads ETGVTQSPTHLIKTRGQQVTLRCSSQSGHNTVSWYQQALGQGPQFIFQYYREEENGRGNFPPRFSGLQFPNYSSELNVNALELDDSALYLCASSLAGTDGYTFGSGTRLTVV.

At least ten counts were recorded for this clonotype. The chain links TRBV27 to TRBJ2-3; 11 bases map to TRBD2. CDR3 length: 17 amino acids. Per the germline V gene, CDR1 is MNHEY and CDR2 is SMNVEV (reference sequence). Trimming took 6 bases from V and 1 from J; bases not matched to a gene: 9. CDR3 protein: CASRPNSGRAGTDTQYF. The CDR3 DNA reads TGTGCCAGCAGACCCAATAGCGGGAGGGCCGGCACAGATACGCAGTATTTT.

In this sample, this clonotype turned up many times. The chain employs TRBV3-1 and TRBJ1-1; D is ambiguous. This CDR3 region has 13 residues. V lost 2 bases and J lost 5, with 9 bases in between. Germline CDR1 and CDR2: LGHDT and YNNKEL (reference sequence). In DNA form, the CDR3 reads TGTGCCAGCAGCCAAACGACCGGTACTGAAGCTTTCTTT. The encoded protein is CASSQTTGTEAFF.

A remark on this clonotype: A much larger clone lies a single base off, so this may be a read error. The chain uses TRBV4-1 and TRBJ2-7; D perhaps matches TRBD1 (7 bases). V was cut by 1 base and J by 3 bases, with 13 bases left in between. The V gene's germline CDR1 is MGHRA and CDR2 YSYEKL. The CDR3 is made up of 15 amino acids. The CDR3 bases are TGCGCCAGCAGCCAAGGGGGGGACAGAGTCTACGAGCAGTACTTC. This translates into CASSQGGDRVYEQYF.

This clonotype has a count of ten or more. The gene calls are TRBV27 and TRBJ2-6, with 12 bases identical to TRBD1. The CDR3 is 19 residues long. CDR1 and CDR2 (germline): MNHEY, SMNVEV (reference sequence). The V and J ends lost 2 bases and 0 bases, in that order; junction bases with no gene match: 5. CDR3 region: CASSLGWGQGASGANVLTF. The DNA for the CDR3 is TGTGCCAGCAGTTTAGGGTGGGGACAGGGGGCCTCTGGGGCCAACGTCCTGACTTTC.

This clonotype was seen a handful of times. V gene TRBV30 combines with J gene TRBJ1-5, with 10 nucleotides matching TRBD1. Germline CDR1 reads GTSNPN; CDR2 reads SVGIG (reference sequence). This CDR3 contains 13 residues. J was trimmed by 6 bases and V by 7 bases; bases with no gene match: 6. CDR3 sequence (DNA): TGTGCCTCATCCGGGACAGGGGCTCAGCCCCAGCATTTT. Protein: CASSGTGAQPQHF.

This clonotype has at least ten counts. The V gene is TRBV29-1, the J gene TRBJ2-1; TRBD2 matches at 8 bases. Unmatched junction bases numbered 2, after V lost 7 bases and J lost 3 bases. The CDR3 spans 12 residues. Germline V gives CDR1 SQVTM, CDR2 ANQGSEA. The CDR3 sequence: CSEGTSYNEQFF. The DNA of the CDR3 is TGCAGCGAGGGGACTAGCTACAATGAGCAGTTCTTC.

About this clonotype itself: This sequence may be a read error, since a much larger clone differs from it by one base. The V gene is TRBV4-1, the J gene TRBJ2-7; 9 nucleotides match TRBD2. Germline CDR1 MGHRA, CDR2 YSYEKL. The CDR3 extends over 13 amino acids. This CDR3 reads CASSQTSGYGQYF. CDR3 coding DNA: TGCGCCAGCAGCCAAACTAGCGGGTACGGGCAGTACTTC.